This TCR beta chain was obtained from a study of CDR3 diversity in severe acne. A single record per CDR3 protein comes from TCRdb applying MiXCR to the PCR reads. This sample has approximately 90,000 distinct CDR3 sequences, with approximately 49% found just once. The V gene end was trimmed by 0 bases and the J gene end by 2 bases; junction bases not matched to a gene: 8. The CDR3 is made up of 17 amino acids. In germline, CDR1 is SGDLS, CDR2 YYNGEE. Material: blood. The receptor's source is a male donor with severe acne vulgaris. The chain uses TRBV9 and TRBJ2-3; 8 bases agree with TRBD2. The CDR3 sequence is CASSVATSGSHTDTQYF. Written as DNA, the CDR3 is TGTGCCAGCAGCGTAGCGACGAGCGGGAGCCACACAGATACGCAGTATTTT.